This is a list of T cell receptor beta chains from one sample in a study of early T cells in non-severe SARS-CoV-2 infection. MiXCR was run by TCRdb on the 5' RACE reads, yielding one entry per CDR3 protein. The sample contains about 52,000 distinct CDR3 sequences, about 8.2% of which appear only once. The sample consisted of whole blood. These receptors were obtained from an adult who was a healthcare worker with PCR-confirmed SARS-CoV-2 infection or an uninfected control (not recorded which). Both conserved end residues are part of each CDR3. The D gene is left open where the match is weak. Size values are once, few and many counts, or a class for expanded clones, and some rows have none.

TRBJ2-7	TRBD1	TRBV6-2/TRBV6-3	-	CASTNRGVEQYF	TGTGCCAGCACCAACAGGGGGGTCGAGCAGTACTTC
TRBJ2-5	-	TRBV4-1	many	CASSQDPPGTQYF	TGCGCCAGCAGCCAAGATCCTCCCGGGACCCAGTACTTC
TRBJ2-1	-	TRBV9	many	CASSVVSGSNEQFF	TGTGCCAGCAGCGTAGTTTCCGGGTCCAATGAGCAGTTCTTC
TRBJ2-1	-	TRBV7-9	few	CASSLEGPGNEQFF	TGTGCCAGCAGCTTAGAGGGTCCGGGAAATGAGCAGTTCTTC
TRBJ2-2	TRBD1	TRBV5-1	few	CASSWTGAPGELFF	TGCGCCAGCAGCTGGACAGGGGCCCCCGGGGAGCTGTTTTTT
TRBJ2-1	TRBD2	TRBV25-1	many	CASSEGPAGGVWDEQFF	TGTGCCAGCAGTGAAGGGCCAGCGGGAGGGGTTTGGGATGAGCAGTTCTTC
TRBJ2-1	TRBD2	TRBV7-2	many	CASSLRLAGYNEQFF	TGTGCCAGCAGCTTGAGACTAGCGGGGTACAATGAGCAGTTCTTC
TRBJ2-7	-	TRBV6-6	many	CASSYQGYEQYF	TGTGCCAGCAGTTACCAAGGATACGAGCAGTACTTC
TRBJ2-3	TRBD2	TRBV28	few	CASSRLAASTDTQYF	TGTGCCAGCAGTCGACTAGCCGCTAGCACAGATACGCAGTATTTT
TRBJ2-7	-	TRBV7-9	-	CASSLSSYEQYF	TGTGCCAGCAGCTTAAGCTCCTACGAGCAGTACTTC
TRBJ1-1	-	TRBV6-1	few	CASILDRDTEAFF	TGTGCCAGCATCTTGGACAGAGACACTGAAGCTTTCTTT
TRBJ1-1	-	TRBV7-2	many	CASSSDGGGTEAFF	TGTGCCAGCAGCTCAGATGGGGGTGGGACTGAAGCTTTCTTT
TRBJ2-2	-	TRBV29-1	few	CSVGDTNTGELFF	TGCAGCGTGGGGGACACCAACACCGGGGAGCTGTTTTTT
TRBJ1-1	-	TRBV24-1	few	CAPDGGVTEAFF	TGTGCCCCGGACGGGGGAGTCACTGAAGCTTTCTTT
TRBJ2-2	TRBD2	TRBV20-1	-	CSAAAGTNTGELFF	TGCAGTGCCGCAGCGGGGACGAACACCGGGGAGCTGTTTTTT
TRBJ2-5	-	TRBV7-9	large	CASSREPRQETQYF	TGTGCCAGCAGCCGCGAACCCCGGCAAGAGACCCAGTACTTC
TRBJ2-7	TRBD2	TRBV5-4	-	CASSLDERGASYF	TGTGCCAGCAGCTTGGACGAGCGGGGGGCATCGTACTTC
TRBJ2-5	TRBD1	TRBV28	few	CASRLHRGVEETQYF	TGTGCCAGCAGGCTCCACAGGGGAGTAGAGGAGACCCAGTACTTC
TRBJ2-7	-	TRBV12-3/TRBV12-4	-	CASSSNRWNEQYF	TGTGCCAGCTCATCCAACAGGTGGAACGAGCAGTACTTC
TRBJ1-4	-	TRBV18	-	CASSHEKLFF	TGTGCCAGCTCACACGAAAAACTGTTTTTT
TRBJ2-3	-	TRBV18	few	CASSPARKPTDTQYF	TGTGCCAGCTCACCAGCCAGGAAGCCCACAGATACGCAGTATTTT
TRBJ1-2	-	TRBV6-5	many	CASSPPGGGYGYTF	TGTGCCAGCAGTCCCCCCGGAGGGGGCTATGGCTACACCTTC
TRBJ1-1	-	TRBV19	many	CASSPYMNTEAFF	TGTGCCAGTAGTCCGTACATGAACACTGAAGCTTTCTTT
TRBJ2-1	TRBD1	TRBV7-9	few	CASSLVGGQGHNEQFF	TGTGCCAGCAGCTTAGTGGGAGGACAGGGACACAATGAGCAGTTCTTC
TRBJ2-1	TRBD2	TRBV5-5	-	CASSLPWGGYNEQFF	TGTGCCAGCAGCTTGCCCTGGGGGGGTTACAATGAGCAGTTCTTC
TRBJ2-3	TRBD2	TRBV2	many	CASRLERGSPDTQYF	TGTGCCAGCCGGCTGGAGCGGGGTAGCCCAGATACGCAGTATTTT
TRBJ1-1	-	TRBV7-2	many	CASSSQTVLNTEAFF	TGTGCCAGCAGCTCACAGACAGTATTGAACACTGAAGCTTTCTTT
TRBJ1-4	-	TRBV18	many	CASSPTSAGRMLTNEKLFF	TGTGCCAGCTCACCCACATCGGCAGGGAGGATGTTGACTAATGAAAAACTGTTTTTT
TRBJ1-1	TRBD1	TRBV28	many	CASTPGGPNTEAFF	TGTGCCAGCACCCCAGGGGGTCCGAACACTGAAGCTTTCTTT
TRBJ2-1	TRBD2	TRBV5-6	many	CASSSLASGGLNEQFF	TGTGCCAGCAGCTCCCTCGCTAGCGGGGGCCTCAATGAGCAGTTCTTC
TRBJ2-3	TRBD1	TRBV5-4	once	CASSSGTGRTDTQYF	TGTGCCAGCAGCTCCGGGACAGGGCGCACAGATACGCAGTATTTT
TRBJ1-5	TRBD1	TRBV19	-	CASSKPSTGHQPQHF	TGTGCCAGTAGCAAACCCTCGACAGGGCATCAGCCCCAGCATTTT
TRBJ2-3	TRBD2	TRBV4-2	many	CASSPGGGGTDTQYF	TGTGCCAGCAGCCCGGGCGGCGGGGGGACAGATACGCAGTATTTT
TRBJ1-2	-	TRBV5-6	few	CASSRTGPRYGYTF	TGTGCCAGCAGCAGAACAGGGCCCCGCTATGGCTACACCTTC
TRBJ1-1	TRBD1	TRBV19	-	CASRETGGNTEAFF	TGTGCCAGCAGGGAAACAGGGGGGAACACTGAAGCTTTCTTT
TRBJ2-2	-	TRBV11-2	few	CASPSPPGRELFF	TGTGCCAGCCCCTCCCCCCCTGGAAGGGAGCTGTTTTTT
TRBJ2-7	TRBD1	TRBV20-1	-	CSASDRGREQYF	TGCAGTGCTTCGGACAGGGGGCGCGAGCAGTACTTC
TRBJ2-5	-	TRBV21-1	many	CASSKDSLETQYF	TGTGCCAGCAGCAAGGACAGTCTGGAGACCCAGTACTTC
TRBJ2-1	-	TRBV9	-	CASSVNGYEQFF	TGTGCCAGCAGCGTGAACGGCTATGAGCAGTTCTTC
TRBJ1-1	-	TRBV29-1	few	CSGLSGTEAFF	TGCAGCGGCCTTAGTGGTACTGAAGCTTTCTTT
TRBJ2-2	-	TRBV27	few	CASSLLGVLANTGELFF	TGTGCCAGCAGTCTCCTTGGGGTCCTTGCGAACACCGGGGAGCTGTTTTTT
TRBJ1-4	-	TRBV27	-	CASSRRMKEKLFF	TGTGCCAGCAGTAGGAGGATGAAAGAAAAACTGTTTTTT
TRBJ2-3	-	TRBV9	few	CASSPLGAARGDTQYF	TGTGCCAGCAGCCCATTGGGGGCAGCCAGGGGAGATACGCAGTATTTT
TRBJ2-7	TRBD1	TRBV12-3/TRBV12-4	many	CASTPGQGVSEQYF	TGTGCCAGCACTCCGGGACAGGGGGTCAGCGAGCAGTACTTC
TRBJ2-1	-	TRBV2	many	CASSEQGFNEQFF	TGTGCCAGCAGTGAACAGGGATTCAATGAGCAGTTCTTC
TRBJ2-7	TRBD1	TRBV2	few	CASSLDRDEQYF	TGTGCCAGCAGTTTAGACAGGGACGAGCAGTACTTC
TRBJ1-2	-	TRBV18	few	CASSPPRTRPYYGYTF	TGTGCCAGCTCACCACCGAGGACAAGACCCTACTATGGCTACACCTTC
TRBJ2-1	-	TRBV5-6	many	CASRQAQHNEQFF	TGTGCCAGCAGGCAAGCCCAACACAATGAGCAGTTCTTC
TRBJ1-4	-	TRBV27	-	CASSPGQLNEKLFF	TGTGCCAGCAGTCCCGGACAGTTAAATGAAAAACTGTTTTTT
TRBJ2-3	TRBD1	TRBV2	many	CASSPGTGFSTDTQYF	TGTGCCAGCAGTCCCGGGACAGGATTTTCGACAGATACGCAGTATTTT
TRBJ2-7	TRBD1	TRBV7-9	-	CASSLGDSYEQYF	TGCGCCAGCAGCTTGGGGGACAGCTACGAGCAGTACTTC
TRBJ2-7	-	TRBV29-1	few	CSVATGTTYEQYF	TGCAGTGTTGCGACCGGGACAACCTACGAGCAGTACTTC
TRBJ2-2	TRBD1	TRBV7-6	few	CASSAGQGGGELFF	TGTGCCAGCAGCGCTGGACAGGGAGGCGGGGAGCTGTTTTTT
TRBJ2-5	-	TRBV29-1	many	CSVLQGRETQYF	TGCAGCGTTCTACAGGGCCGAGAGACCCAGTACTTC
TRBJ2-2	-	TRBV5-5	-	CASSFSPSNTGELFF	TGTGCCAGCAGCTTTTCCCCATCGAACACCGGGGAGCTGTTTTTT
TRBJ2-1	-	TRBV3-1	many	CASSQGLDRFF	TGTGCCAGCAGCCAAGGGCTAGATCGGTTCTTC
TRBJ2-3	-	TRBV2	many	CASSESGVSTDTQYF	TGTGCCAGCAGTGAGTCGGGGGTCTCCACAGATACGCAGTATTTT
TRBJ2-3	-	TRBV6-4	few	CASSAATGRGPDTQYF	TGTGCCAGCAGTGCCGCGACAGGGAGGGGCCCAGATACGCAGTATTTT
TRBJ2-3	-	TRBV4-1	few	CASSQPGQFPRATDTQYF	TGCGCCAGCAGCCAACCGGGACAATTCCCCAGGGCCACAGATACGCAGTATTTT